Following are 28 T cell receptor beta chains from one sample sequenced in a study of cytomegalovirus exposure and HLA in healthy donors. Primers: 60 Vbeta forward and 13 Jbeta reverse. The repertoire was sequenced with immunoSEQ multiplex PCR; TCRdb's copy has only in-frame clones and lacks some. The sample carries about 160,000 clones, around 81% recorded once. The sequencing input was PBMCs. The receptors were sampled from a man aged 35-49 years in good health and CMV-seronegative.

This chain uses TRBV5-1 with TRBJ2-1, with D perhaps TRBD2 (5 bases). The CDR3 contains 14 residues. CDR1 and CDR2 (germline): SGHRS, YFSETQ. V was shortened by 0 bases and J by 10 bases, with 14 bases between the two germline ends. The CDR3 DNA reads TGCGCCAGCAGCTTGGTCCCGGAGGCGGAAGAGCAGTTCTTC. It is translated as CASSLVPEAEEQFF. Full variable domain (outside the CDR3, taken from reference TRBV5-1 and TRBJ2-1): KAGVTQTPRYLIKTRGQQVTLSCSPISGHRSVSWYQQTPGQGLQFLFEYFSETQRNKGNFPGRFSGRQFSNSRSEMNVSTLELGDSALYLCASSLVPEAEEQFFGPGTRLTVL.

V is TRBV5-4 and J is TRBJ2-5; a possible D gene is TRBD2 (6 bases). The DNA end favors TRBJ2-7, so the J call may be wrong. Germline V gene sequence: CDR1 SGHNT, CDR2 YYREEE (reference sequence). The CDR3 runs 15 residues. Written as DNA, the CDR3 is TGTGCCAGCAGCTTGGTTACCGGGAGCACCTACGAGCAGTACTTC. Its translation is CASSLVTGSTYEQYF.

The chain links TRBV10-2 to TRBJ2-7, with 10 bases aligning to TRBD2. CDR3 length: 15 amino acids. Trimming cost V 6 bases and J 6 bases; bases outside gene matches: 11. Germline CDR1 reads WSHSY; CDR2 reads SAAADI. This chain's CDR3 is CASSWGLAGVGEQYV. The DNA of the CDR3 is TGCGCCAGCAGCTGGGGGCTAGCGGGAGTCGGCGAGCAGTACGTC.

This chain links TRBV9 with TRBJ2-1; TRBD2 agrees at 12 bases. V dropped 3 bases and J dropped 6; count of bases not matched to a gene: 4. Germline V gene sequence: CDR1 SGDLS, CDR2 YYNGEE. The length of the CDR3 is 15 residues. CDR3 region: CASSGLAGDPNEQFF. The CDR3 DNA sequence: TGTGCCAGCAGCGGACTAGCGGGAGACCCCAATGAGCAGTTCTTC.

The chain recombines TRBV30 with TRBJ2-2, with D possibly matching TRBD2 (5 bases). Per germline, CDR1 GTSNPN and CDR2 SVGIG (reference sequence). The CDR3 is made up of 14 amino acids. The V end was cut by 8 bases, the J end by 7 bases, with 20 bases between. The CDR3 protein is CAQRPGRRNGELFF. As DNA, the CDR3 is TGTGCCCAACGCCCGGGCAGGAGGAACGGGGAGCTGTTTTTT.

The chain carries TRBV4-2 and TRBJ2-1; D is perhaps TRBD2 (5 bases). V lost 0 bases, J lost 8 bases, and 17 bases lay in between. The CDR3 consists of 16 residues. The germline V gene has CDR1 LGHNA and CDR2 YNFKEQ. CDR3 sequence: CASSQDYPPSWYEQFF. CDR3 DNA sequence: TGTGCCAGCAGCCAAGATTACCCCCCTAGCTGGTATGAGCAGTTCTTC.

The chain combines TRBV9 with TRBJ2-5, with D possibly being TRBD1 (5 bases). Deletions cut 0 bases from V and 5 bases from J, with 14 bases between. The CDR3 length is 15 residues. Germline V lookup: CDR1 SGDLS, CDR2 YYNGEE. CDR3 protein: CASSVEGRAKETQYF. For the CDR3, the DNA is TGTGCCAGCAGCGTAGAGGGCAGGGCCAAGGAGACCCAGTACTTC.

The rearrangement joins TRBV27 to TRBJ1-2; D gene unclear. The CDR3 has 14 residues. V was trimmed by 4 bases and J by 0 bases, leaving 9 bases between them. The germline CDR1 and CDR2 sequences are MNHEY and SMNVEV (reference sequence). CDR3 nucleotides: TGTGCCAGCAGTTACTCCGGGTCTAACTATGGCTACACCTTC. As protein: CASSYSGSNYGYTF.

This chain joins TRBV10-3 and TRBJ1-1; D is uncertain. Per the germline V gene, CDR1 is ENHRY and CDR2 is SYGVKD. The CDR3 extends over 15 amino acids. Trimming took 1 base from V and 3 from J, leaving 12 bases between them. The CDR3 region is CAISEWVARDTEAFF. The DNA of the CDR3 is TGTGCCATCAGTGAGTGGGTAGCCCGGGACACTGAAGCTTTCTTT.

The chain couples TRBV28 to TRBJ2-7, with 10 bases identical to TRBD1. Trimming cost V 2 bases and J 9 bases; bases outside gene matches: 7. Germline loops: CDR1 MDHEN, CDR2 SYDVKM. This CDR3 is built from 14 residues. The CDR3 sequence is CASSLGGQGTVQYF. DNA for the CDR3: TGTGCCAGCAGTTTAGGGGGACAGGGGACAGTGCAGTACTTC.

The chain carries TRBV7-2 and TRBJ2-5, with 9 bases identical to TRBD2. The CDR3 consists of 14 residues. In germline, CDR1 is SGHTA, CDR2 FQGNSA. V lost 5 bases, J lost 1 base, and 2 bases stayed unmatched. The CDR3 here is CASSAGLAQETQYF. In DNA, the CDR3 is TGTGCCAGCAGCGCGGGACTAGCCCAAGAGACCCAGTACTTC.

The chain has TRBV11-2 and TRBJ1-1; 9 bases align to TRBD1. The CDR3 contains 16 residues. Per the germline V gene, CDR1 is SGHAT and CDR2 is FQNNGV. V shed 5 bases and J 3 bases; nucleotides not matched to a gene: 10. CDR3 nucleotide sequence: TGTGCCAGCAGCCCCCTGGACAGGGGCTTTTACACTGAAGCTTTCTTT. Its translation: CASSPLDRGFYTEAFF.

The chain carries TRBV9 and TRBJ2-1; 9 bases align to TRBD2. Germline assignment: CDR1 SGDLS and CDR2 YYNGEE. The CDR3 is 16 residues long. The J segment lost 0 bases and the V segment lost 2 bases, leaving 3 bases of the junction unmatched. The CDR3 loop is CASSVSGRGSYNEQFF. As DNA, the CDR3 is TGTGCCAGCAGCGTTAGCGGGAGAGGCTCCTACAATGAGCAGTTCTTC.

The gene calls are TRBV7-8 and TRBJ2-1; 7 positions match TRBD2. CDR3 length: 16 residues. CDR1 and CDR2 (germline): SGHVS, FQNEAQ. Trimming at V came to 5 bases and at J to 8 bases, leaving 15 bases not matched to a gene. The CDR3 is CASSPGLAAPKYEQFF. The CDR3 DNA reads as TGTGCCAGCAGCCCAGGCCTAGCGGCACCAAAGTATGAGCAGTTCTTC.

This clone was seen only a few times. This chain joins TRBV1 and TRBJ1-5; the DNA was not used to check the table's D call, TRBD1. TRBV1 is deemed a pseudogene. This CDR3 contains 14 residues. In nucleotides, the CDR3 is TGCACCAGCAGCCACCGCACAGGGGGTAAGCCCCAGCATTTT. This translates into CTSSHRTGGKPQHF.

The CDR3 bases are TGTGCCAGCAGCCTCTCCCCGGGGGGCGATGAGCAGTTCTTC. Translated: CASSLSPGGDEQFF. The chain joins TRBV11-2 to TRBJ2-1; D is possibly TRBD2 (7 bases). Germline lookup yields CDR1 SGHAT and CDR2 FQNNGV. CDR3 length equals 14 residues. The germline V and J ends were trimmed by 5 bases and 8 bases, with 16 bases remaining between them.

This chain uses TRBV10-2 with TRBJ2-2, with 10 bases matching TRBD1. This CDR3 spans 19 amino acids. V shed 7 bases and J 0 bases; nucleotides not matched to a gene: 14. Germline values: CDR1 WSHSY, CDR2 SAAADI. The CDR3 sequence: CASTGLVTDRGSNTGELFF. DNA of the CDR3: TGCGCCAGCACGGGCCTTGTTACGGACAGGGGGTCGAACACCGGGGAGCTGTTTTTT.

DNA of the CDR3: TGTGCCAGCAGCCTCCGACAGGGCAGGATTTTCTACAATGAGCAGTTCTTC. It translates to CASSLRQGRIFYNEQFF. The V gene is TRBV5-6, the J gene TRBJ2-1; 7 bases align to TRBD1. This CDR3 region has 17 residues. The V and J ends lost 4 bases and 3 bases, in that order; junction bases with no gene match: 13. In germline, CDR1 is SGHDT, CDR2 YYEEEE.

The chain combines TRBV9 with TRBJ2-7; 10 positions agree with TRBD2. J lost 1 base, V lost 0 bases, and 7 bases had no gene match. In germline, CDR1 is SGDLS, CDR2 YYNGEE. The CDR3 is made up of 17 amino acids. Here the CDR3 DNA reads TGTGCCAGCAGCGTAGAGGATAGCGGGAGGTTTTCCTACGAGCAGTACTTC. Protein sequence: CASSVEDSGRFSYEQYF.

This clone showed up just a few times. The rearrangement links TRBV2 to TRBJ2-2; 12 nucleotides line up with TRBD2. V lost 7 bases to trimming and J lost 5 bases; unmatched junction nucleotides: 5. The germline gives CDR1 SNHLY, CDR2 FYNNEI. The length of the CDR3 is 15 residues. As DNA, the CDR3 is TGTGCCAGCAAGGCTAGCGGGAGGGGAACCGGGGAGCTGTTTTTT. Encoded protein: CASKASGRGTGELFF.

Concerning this clone itself: Germline and junction disagree at one end, which may indicate a read error. The V gene is TRBV6-6, the J gene TRBJ2-1; 9 positions agree with TRBD2. This CDR3 comprises 13 residues. The germline CDR1 and CDR2 sequences are MNHNY and SVGAGI (reference sequence). CDR3 in DNA: TGTGCCAGCGGGACTAGCTCCTCCAATGAGCAGTTCTTC. It specifies CASGTSSSNEQFF.

The chain couples TRBV7-8 to TRBJ1-1; TRBD1 is a possible D gene (5 bases). The CDR3 is 13 amino acids. Germline lookup yields CDR1 SGHVS and CDR2 FQNEAQ. The V and J ends lost 6 bases and 3 bases respectively, with 11 bases between them. CDR3: CASRPRDYTEAFF. The DNA for the CDR3 is TGTGCCAGCAGGCCCAGGGATTACACTGAAGCTTTCTTT.

The genes are TRBV9 and TRBJ2-1; 7 bases agree with TRBD1. V was pared by 4 bases and J by 0 bases, with 13 bases of the junction left unmatched. CDR1 and CDR2 from the germline V gene are SGDLS and YYNGEE. The CDR3 has 18 amino acids. The CDR3 DNA is TGTGCCAGCAGCACCTATCTCGGACAGGCAAGCTCCTACAATGAGCAGTTCTTC. Translating it yields CASSTYLGQASSYNEQFF.

The chain carries TRBV5-6 and TRBJ2-3, with TRBD2 identical over 11 bases. The CDR3 length is 16 residues. V dropped 0 bases and J dropped 3; count of bases not matched to a gene: 3. Germline lookup yields CDR1 SGHDT and CDR2 YYEEEE. CDR3 in amino acids: CASSLGVAGGTDTQYF. For the CDR3, the DNA is TGTGCCAGCAGCTTGGGAGTAGCGGGAGGGACAGATACGCAGTATTTT.

This chain uses TRBV4-1 with TRBJ2-1; 9 bases are a match to TRBD2. CDR3 length equals 17 residues. Trimming at V came to 3 bases and at J to 4 bases, leaving 10 bases not matched to a gene. Germline CDR1 reads MGHRA; CDR2 reads YSYEKL. CDR3 protein: CASSHNTGTSQYNEQFF. Here the CDR3 DNA reads TGCGCCAGCAGCCACAATACCGGGACTAGCCAATACAATGAGCAGTTCTTC.

This sequence joins TRBV10-2 and TRBJ1-5; D uncertain. The V end was cut by 4 bases, the J end by 5 bases, with 6 bases between. CDR1 and CDR2 (germline): WSHSY, SAAADI. The CDR3 is made up of 12 amino acids. The CDR3 spells CASSGRYQPQHF. DNA of the CDR3: TGCGCCAGCAGTGGCAGGTATCAGCCCCAGCATTTT.

The chain is built from TRBV19 and TRBJ2-3, with D unresolved. The CDR3 extends over 13 amino acids. The V gene lost 3 bases and the J gene lost 2 bases, with 6 bases spanning the gap. Germline V lookup: CDR1 LNHDA, CDR2 SQIVND (reference sequence). CDR3 nucleotides: TGTGCCAGTAGTATCCCAAACACAGATACGCAGTATTTT. It is translated as CASSIPNTDTQYF.

This clone was detected only a few times. The chain combines TRBV19 with TRBJ1-5; 8 bases agree with TRBD1. Per germline, CDR1 LNHDA and CDR2 SQIVND (reference sequence). J was trimmed by 5 bases and V by 3 bases; bases with no gene match: 9. The CDR3 length is 16 residues. The DNA of the CDR3 is TGTGCCAGTAGTATTGACCCGACAGGGGTTCATCAGCCCCAGCATTTT. This gives the protein CASSIDPTGVHQPQHF.